The sequence of this T cell receptor beta chain was determined in a study of T cells in Graves' hyperthyroidism and ophthalmopathy. It was RNA transcripts that yielded the amplified TCR beta CDR3 regions. HTBI primers were used for first-round RT-PCR of the TCR CDR3. TCRdb called the multiplex PCR reads again in MiXCR, with one record for every CDR3 protein. The table lists around 580,000 distinct CDR3 sequences, over 15% of them singletons. This clonotype has a count of ten or more. The V gene's germline CDR1 is DFQATT and CDR2 SNEGSKA (reference sequence). This CDR3 is built from 12 residues. V lost 4 bases to trimming and J lost 5 bases, with 12 bases between them.

The sequence derives from a woman between 18 and 29 years old with Graves' hyperthyroidism. The sample comprised blood. The chain employs TRBV20-1 and TRBJ2-7; maybe TRBD1 (6 bases). The CDR3 protein is CSANRVRNEQYF. CDR3 nucleotides: TGCAGTGCTAACAGGGTTCGTAACGAGCAGTACTTC.